The entry below gives a single T cell receptor beta chain sequence along with its context. Its matching antigen is unknown. The protocol was immunoSEQ multiplex PCR, while the TCRdb copy is restricted to in-frame clones and leaves out a portion. The profile shows 130,000 or so clones, roughly 85% of them singletons. This entry is derived from a study of T cell responses to AZD1222 COVID-19 vaccine. Study in general: Analyses pooled second doses at about 4 or about 12 weeks. Study-level points and caveats: Dominant CD4 TCR responses targeted spike regions 160-218 and 743-854. Among the donors, most were white British and more were female, and clonal diversity was possibly underestimated.

Sequenced here: peripheral blood, sampled on day 0 of AZD1222 vaccination. The TCR comes from an adult in good health.

CDR3 coding DNA: TGTGCCAGCAGCTTAGTCGGGGGTGGAAACCAAGAGACCCAGTACTTC. Translation gives CASSLVGGGNQETQYF. The chain links TRBV7-2 to TRBJ2-5; a weak D match, TRBD2 (6 bases). CDR3 length: 16 residues. V was cut by 1 base and J by 0 bases, with 12 bases left in between. Germline CDR1 and CDR2: SGHTA and FQGNSA.